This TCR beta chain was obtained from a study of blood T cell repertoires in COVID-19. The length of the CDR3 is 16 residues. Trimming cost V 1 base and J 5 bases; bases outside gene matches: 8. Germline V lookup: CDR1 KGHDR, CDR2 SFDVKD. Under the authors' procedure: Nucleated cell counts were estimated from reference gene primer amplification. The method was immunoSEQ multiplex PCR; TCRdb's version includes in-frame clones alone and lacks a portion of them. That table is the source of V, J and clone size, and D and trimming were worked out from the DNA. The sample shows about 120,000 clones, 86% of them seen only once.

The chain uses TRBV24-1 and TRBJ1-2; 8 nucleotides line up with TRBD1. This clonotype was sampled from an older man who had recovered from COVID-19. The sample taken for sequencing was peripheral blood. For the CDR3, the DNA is TGTGCCACCAGTGATTTCAGGGCAGGGGGCCAATATGGCTACACCTTC. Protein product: CATSDFRAGGQYGYTF.